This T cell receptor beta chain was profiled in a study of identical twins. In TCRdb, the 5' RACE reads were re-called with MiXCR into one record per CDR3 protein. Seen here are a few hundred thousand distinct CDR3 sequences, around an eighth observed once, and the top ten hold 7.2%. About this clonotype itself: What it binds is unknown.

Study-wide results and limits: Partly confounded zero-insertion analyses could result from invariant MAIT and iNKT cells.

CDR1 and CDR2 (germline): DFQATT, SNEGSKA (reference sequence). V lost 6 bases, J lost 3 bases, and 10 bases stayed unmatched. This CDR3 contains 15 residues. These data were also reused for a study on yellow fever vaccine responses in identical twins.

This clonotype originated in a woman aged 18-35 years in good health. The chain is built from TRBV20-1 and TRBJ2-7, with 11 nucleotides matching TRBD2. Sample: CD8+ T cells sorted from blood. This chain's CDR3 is CSALTGTSGYYEQYF. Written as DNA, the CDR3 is TGCAGTGCCTTAACCGGGACTAGCGGTTACTACGAGCAGTACTTC.